This section outlines one T cell receptor (beta chain) sequence together with its context. Other DNA variants within this sample encode the same CDR3. The data were taken from a study of T cell changes during pregnancy in multiple sclerosis. Germline CDR1 and CDR2: SGDLS and YYNGEE. Trimming at V came to 0 bases and at J to 3 bases, leaving 9 bases not matched to a gene. This CDR3 is 19 amino acids long. TCRdb's table, derived via immunoSEQ multiplex PCR, lists solely in-frame clones and lacks some. The sample lists over 60,000 clones; roughly 91% were seen once. The rearrangement uses TRBV9 and TRBJ2-7; 16 nucleotides align to TRBD2. This TCR derives from a female donor in good health, enrolled as a control in a pregnancy study. Specimen: CD4+ T cells from peripheral blood mononuclear cells, collected in the third trimester of pregnancy. CDR3 loop: CASSVDPLGLAGGNYEQYF. CDR3 bases: TGTGCCAGCAGCGTAGATCCGTTGGGACTAGCGGGGGGGAACTACGAGCAGTACTTC.